This T cell receptor beta chain was profiled in a study of T-cell memory formation after mild COVID-19. General study results and limits: The CD4+ clones that contracted clustered mainly within CM and EM, and the CD8+ clones concentrated in EMRA. Contracting clones from day 15 to 85 had balanced CD4/CD8; later expanders favoured CD4+. That cross-reactive memory joined was suggested by some responding clones appearing in pre-infection memory.

With V trimmed by 6 bases and J by 4 bases, 11 bases remained unmatched. This CDR3 spans 16 amino acids. This clonotype was detected ten times or more. What it recognizes is unknown. 5'RACE with constant-segment primers built TCRalpha and TCRbeta cDNA libraries with UMIs. TCRdb ran MiXCR on the 5' RACE reads and lists one entry per CDR3 protein. Of under 90,000 distinct CDR3 sequences in the sample, roughly 13% were seen once. This receptor was taken from an adult woman who had mild COVID-19 (a few samples of this study predate the infection). Cell type and time point are not known. Sequenced input: PBMCs or a T cell subset sorted from them (not recorded which). This chain uses TRBV12-3 or TRBV12-4 with TRBJ2-3; 9 bases line up with TRBD1. The CDR3 region is CASREGTGGFSDTQYF. CDR3 DNA sequence: TGTGCCAGCAGGGAGGGAACAGGGGGCTTTTCAGATACGCAGTATTTT.